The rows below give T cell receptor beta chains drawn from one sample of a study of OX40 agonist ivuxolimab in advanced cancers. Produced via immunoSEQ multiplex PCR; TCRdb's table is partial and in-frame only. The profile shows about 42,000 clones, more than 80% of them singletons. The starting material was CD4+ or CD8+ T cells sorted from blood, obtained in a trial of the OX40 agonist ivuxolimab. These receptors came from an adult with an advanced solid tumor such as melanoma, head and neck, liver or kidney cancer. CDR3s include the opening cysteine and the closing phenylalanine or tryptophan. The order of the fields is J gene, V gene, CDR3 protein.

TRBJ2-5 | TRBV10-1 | CASSEGRFVGRDQETQYF
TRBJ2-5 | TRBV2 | CASKGDRGRETQYF
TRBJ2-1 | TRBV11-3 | CASSFGLYNEQFF
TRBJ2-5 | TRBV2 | CASSPQWGTEETQYF
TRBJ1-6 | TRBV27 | CASSLKNLNSPLHF
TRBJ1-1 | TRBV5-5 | CASSLLAPEGGDTEAFF
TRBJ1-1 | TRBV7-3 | CASSENMNTEAFF
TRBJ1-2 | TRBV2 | CATSGTGTTYGYTF
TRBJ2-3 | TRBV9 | CASSPSGHGDTQYF
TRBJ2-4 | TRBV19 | CASSIMTGDKNIQYF
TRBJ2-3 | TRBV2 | CASKLAGGGTDTQYF
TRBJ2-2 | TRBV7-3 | CASSLTIGTAGELFF
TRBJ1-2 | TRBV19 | CASTPLSGRRPVSYGYTF
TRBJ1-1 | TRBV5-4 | CASSLGVAPDTEAFF
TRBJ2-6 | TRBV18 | CASSEPGSRSGANVLTF